Listed below are T cell receptor beta chains from one sample, sequenced in a study of cytomegalovirus exposure and HLA in healthy donors. Clones were read by immunoSEQ multiplex PCR, and TCRdb kept only the in-frame ones, dropping some. This table holds some 150,000 clones, roughly three quarters found once. The sample consisted of PBMCs. Receptor source: a young man in good health and CMV-seronegative. CDR3s include the opening cysteine and the closing phenylalanine or tryptophan. A D gene is named only where the DNA matches it firmly. Rows may omit the clone size; those that give it use once, few, many or a size class.

v_call	d_call	j_call	clone_size	cdr3_nt	cdr3_aa
TRBV5-1	-	TRBJ2-1	-	TGCGCCAGCATGGTTGAAACAGGGTCCTACAATGAGCAGTTCTTC	CASMVETGSYNEQFF
TRBV19	-	TRBJ1-5	once	TGTGCCAGTATGGGAAGAGGGGGTAGCAATCAGCCCCAGCATTTT	CASMGRGGSNQPQHF
TRBV6-1	-	TRBJ2-2	-	TGTGCCAGCAGAACTATAAACACCGGGGAGCTGTTTTTT	CASRTINTGELFF
TRBV5-1	TRBD1	TRBJ2-7	-	TGCGCCAGCAGCCCACTGGGACAGGGAAACTACGAGCAGTACTTC	CASSPLGQGNYEQYF
TRBV29-1	-	TRBJ2-3	few	TGCAGCGTTGCCCGCGGGGAAAGCACAGATACGCAGTATTTT	CSVARGESTDTQYF
TRBV7-9	TRBD1	TRBJ1-5	-	TGTGCCAGCTCCGGGACAGGTAATCAGCCCCAGCATTTT	CASSGTGNQPQHF
TRBV5-1	TRBD2	TRBJ2-1	-	TGCGCCAGCAGCCCCATTCTGCGGCGGGGGGGGTCAACTTACAATGAGCAGTTCTTC	CASSPILRRGGSTYNEQFF
TRBV7-2	-	TRBJ1-3	-	TGTGCCAGCAGCCCGAACCGTGCGGGGGGCGATGGAAACACCATATATTTT	CASSPNRAGGDGNTIYF
TRBV5-1	-	TRBJ2-5	-	TGCGCCAGCAGCTTGGAGCGGCTGCAGTACTTC	CASSLERLQYF
TRBV18	-	TRBJ2-3	-	TGTGCCAGCTCACCAAAACAGTTAGATACGCAGTATTTT	CASSPKQLDTQYF
TRBV5-4	-	TRBJ1-2	-	TGTGCCAGCAGCGCGGACATGGGGCGTATCTATGGCTACACCTTC	CASSADMGRIYGYTF
TRBV19	TRBD1	TRBJ1-6	-	TGTGCCAGTATGGGGGACAGACTCTATAATTCACCCCTCCACTTT	CASMGDRLYNSPLHF
TRBV29-1	-	TRBJ2-5	-	TGCAGCGTTGATTCTTGGACAGCTGAGACCCAGTACTTC	CSVDSWTAETQYF
TRBV28	TRBD2	TRBJ2-2	few	TGTGCCAGCAGCTCCACTAGCGGGAGGGTCGGGGCCGGGGAGCTGTTTTTT	CASSSTSGRVGAGELFF
TRBV19	TRBD1	TRBJ2-4	once	TGTGCCAGTAGTGACCGGGACAGGACGGGGGCCATTCAGTACTTC	CASSDRDRTGAIQYF
TRBV5-1	-	TRBJ1-2	once	TGCGCCAGCAGCCCCGGAAGCGCCATGGTTGGGTATGGCTACACCTTC	CASSPGSAMVGYGYTF
TRBV18	-	TRBJ1-5	-	TGTGCCAGCTCACGAACAGGGCTAACCAATCAGCCCCAGCATTTT	CASSRTGLTNQPQHF
TRBV29-1	TRBD1	TRBJ2-7	-	TGCAGCGTTGAAGATTGGACAGGGGGGATATACGAGCAGTACTTC	CSVEDWTGGIYEQYF
TRBV23-1	-	TRBJ1-1	-	TGCGCCCCAGGTCAGGGTCGGATGTTGAACACTGAAGCTTTCTTT	CAPGQGRMLNTEAFF
TRBV7-9	-	TRBJ1-1	-	TGTGCCAGCAGCTTAAACCTCGGGGCTTTCTTT	CASSLNLGAFF
TRBV4-1	TRBD1	TRBJ2-6	few	TGCGCCAGCAGCCTGACGGACAGGGTCACATCTGGGGCCAACGTCCTGACTTTC	CASSLTDRVTSGANVLTF
TRBV7-2	TRBD2	TRBJ2-7	-	TGTGCCAGCAGCTTAACTACGGGAGGCGAGCAGTACTTC	CASSLTTGGEQYF
TRBV10-1	-	TRBJ1-1	once	TGCACCAGCAGTGAAATCAGGAACACTGAAGCTTTCTTT	CTSSEIRNTEAFF
TRBV2	TRBD1	TRBJ2-7	-	TGTGCCAGCAAATGGACAGGGTTATACGAGCAGTACTTC	CASKWTGLYEQYF
TRBV30	TRBD1	TRBJ2-1	-	TGTGCCTGGAGGAGCTACACGGGACAGTCCTACAATGAGCAGTTCTTC	CAWRSYTGQSYNEQFF
TRBV27	TRBD1	TRBJ2-5	-	TGTGCCAGCAGTATTACCCCGGGACAGCTAGAGACCCAGTACTTC	CASSITPGQLETQYF
TRBV9	-	TRBJ1-2	-	TGTGCCAGCAGCGTAGAACAGGGAAGAAACTATGGCTACACCTTC	CASSVEQGRNYGYTF
TRBV5-4	TRBD1	TRBJ1-2	-	TGTGCCAGCAGCGTGGACAGGGCCTCTTATGGCTACACCTTC	CASSVDRASYGYTF
TRBV10-2	TRBD2	TRBJ2-1	-	TGCGCCAGCTGGTTAGCGGGATCGACTTACAATGAGCAGTTCTTC	CASWLAGSTYNEQFF
TRBV5-1	TRBD1	TRBJ2-3	few	TGCGCCAGCAGCCAGGGACAGGTCGGCACAGATACGCAGTATTTT	CASSQGQVGTDTQYF
TRBV6-4	-	TRBJ2-7	-	TGTGCCAGCACCCAACTAGTATACAACTCCTACGAGCAGTACTTC	CASTQLVYNSYEQYF
TRBV18	TRBD2	TRBJ2-2	few	TGTGCCAGCTCACCAGGGACTAGCGGGAGAGCAACCGGGGAGCTGTTTTTT	CASSPGTSGRATGELFF
TRBV28	TRBD1	TRBJ2-5	few	TGTGCCAGTAGGCGACAGGGGGAAGAGACCCAGTACTTC	CASRRQGEETQYF
TRBV15	-	TRBJ2-7	-	TGTGCCACCAGCAGAGAGGGGGCCCTTACCTACGAGCAGTACTTC	CATSREGALTYEQYF
TRBV6-6	TRBD1	TRBJ1-2	few	TGTGCCAGCACCCGAGGGGGGGGCGACAGGGGGGACACCTTC	CASTRGGGDRGDTF
TRBV6-4	-	TRBJ2-7	-	TGTGCCAGCAGTGACCATCGGAGGAGACCTTACGAGCAGTACTTC	CASSDHRRRPYEQYF
TRBV5-1	-	TRBJ1-2	-	TGCGCCAGCAGCTTGGCCGGAGTTAACTATGGCTACACCTTC	CASSLAGVNYGYTF
TRBV6-1	-	TRBJ1-6	-	TGTGCCAGCAGGACAGATAGCTCCTATAATTCACCCCTCCACTTT	CASRTDSSYNSPLHF
TRBV5-1	TRBD1	TRBJ2-6	-	TGCGCCAGCAGCTTGGGACAGGGGGCGCCCGGGGCCAACGTCCTGACTTTC	CASSLGQGAPGANVLTF
TRBV7-6	-	TRBJ2-7	few	TGTGCCAGCAGCTTAGTTCAGGGGTCGGCGCGTGGCGGGGGAACCTACGAGCAGTACTTC	CASSLVQGSARGGGTYEQYF
TRBV28	TRBD2	TRBJ2-7	-	TGTGCCAGCAGTTATGCGGGAGGAACCTACGAGCAGTACTTC	CASSYAGGTYEQYF
TRBV30	TRBD1	TRBJ2-7	-	TGTGCCTGGGACAGGGACAGGGGGGGCGAGCAGTACTTC	CAWDRDRGGEQYF